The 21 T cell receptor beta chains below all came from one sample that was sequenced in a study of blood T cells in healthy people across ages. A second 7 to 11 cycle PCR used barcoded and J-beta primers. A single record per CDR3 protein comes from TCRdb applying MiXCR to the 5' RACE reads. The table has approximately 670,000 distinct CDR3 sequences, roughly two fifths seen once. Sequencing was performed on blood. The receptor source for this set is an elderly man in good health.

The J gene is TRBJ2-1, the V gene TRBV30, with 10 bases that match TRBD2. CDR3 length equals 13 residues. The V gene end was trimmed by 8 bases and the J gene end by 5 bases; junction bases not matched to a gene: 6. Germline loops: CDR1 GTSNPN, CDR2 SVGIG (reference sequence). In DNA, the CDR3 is TGTGCCCGCGAGCGGGAGGGTAACAATGAGCAGTTCTTC. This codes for CAREREGNNEQFF.

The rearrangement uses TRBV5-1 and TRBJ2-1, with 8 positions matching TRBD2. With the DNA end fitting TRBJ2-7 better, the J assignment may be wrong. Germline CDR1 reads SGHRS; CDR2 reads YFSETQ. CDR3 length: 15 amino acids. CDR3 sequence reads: CASTQAGVSYNEQYF. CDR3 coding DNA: TGCGCCAGTACCCAAGCGGGAGTCTCCTACAATGAGCAGTACTTC.

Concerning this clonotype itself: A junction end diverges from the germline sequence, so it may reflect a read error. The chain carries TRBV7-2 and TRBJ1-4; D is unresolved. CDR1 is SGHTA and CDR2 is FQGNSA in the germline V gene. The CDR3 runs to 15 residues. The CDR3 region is CVSSLARATNEKLFF. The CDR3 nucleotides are TGTGTCAGCAGCTTAGCCCGTGCAACTAATGAAAAACTGTTTTTT.

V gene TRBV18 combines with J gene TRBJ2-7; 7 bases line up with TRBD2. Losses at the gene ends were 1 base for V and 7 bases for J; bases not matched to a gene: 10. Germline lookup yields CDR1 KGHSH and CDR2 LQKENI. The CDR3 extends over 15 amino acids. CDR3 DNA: TGTGCCAGCTCACCACTTGCGGGAGACCTCAATGAGCAGTACTTC. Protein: CASSPLAGDLNEQYF.

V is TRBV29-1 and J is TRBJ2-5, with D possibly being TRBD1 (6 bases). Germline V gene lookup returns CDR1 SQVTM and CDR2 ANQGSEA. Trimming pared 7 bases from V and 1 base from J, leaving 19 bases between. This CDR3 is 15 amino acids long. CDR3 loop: CSAEGQGLGQETQYF. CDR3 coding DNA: TGCAGCGCCGAGGGTCAGGGGTTGGGCCAAGAGACCCAGTACTTC.

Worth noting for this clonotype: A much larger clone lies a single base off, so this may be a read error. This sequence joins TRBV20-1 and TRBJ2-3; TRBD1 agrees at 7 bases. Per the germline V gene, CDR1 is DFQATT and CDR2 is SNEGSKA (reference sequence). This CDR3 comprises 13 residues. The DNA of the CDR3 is TGCAGTGCTAGAGCGGTACAGGGGAATACGCGGTATTTT. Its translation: CSARAVQGNTRYF.

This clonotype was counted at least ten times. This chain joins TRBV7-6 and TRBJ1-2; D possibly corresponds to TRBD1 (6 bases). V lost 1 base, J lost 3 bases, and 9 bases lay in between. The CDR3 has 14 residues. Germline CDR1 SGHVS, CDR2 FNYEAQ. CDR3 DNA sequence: TGTGCCAGCAGCTTAGGAGGACAGTACTATGGCTACACCTTC. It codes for CASSLGGQYYGYTF.

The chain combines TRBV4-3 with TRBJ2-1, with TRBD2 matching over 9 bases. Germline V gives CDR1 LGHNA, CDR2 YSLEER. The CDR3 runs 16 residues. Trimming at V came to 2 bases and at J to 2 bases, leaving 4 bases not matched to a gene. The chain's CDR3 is CASSQWSSGAYNEQFF. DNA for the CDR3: TGCGCCAGCAGCCAATGGTCTAGCGGGGCCTACAATGAGCAGTTCTTC.

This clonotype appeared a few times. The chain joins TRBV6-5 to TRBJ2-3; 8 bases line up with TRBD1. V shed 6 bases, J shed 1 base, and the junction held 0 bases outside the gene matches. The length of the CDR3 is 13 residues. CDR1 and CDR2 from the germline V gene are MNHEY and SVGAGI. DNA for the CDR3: TGTGCCAGCAGGGACAGGGGCACAGATACGCAGTATTTT. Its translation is CASRDRGTDTQYF.

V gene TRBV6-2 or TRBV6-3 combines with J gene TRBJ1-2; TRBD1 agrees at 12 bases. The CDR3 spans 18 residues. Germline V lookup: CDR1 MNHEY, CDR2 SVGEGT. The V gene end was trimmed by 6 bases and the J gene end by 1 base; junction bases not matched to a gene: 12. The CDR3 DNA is TGTGCCAGCAGACCCCGCGGGACAGGGGGCCGGAGTAACTATGGCTACACCTTC. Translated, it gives CASRPRGTGGRSNYGYTF.

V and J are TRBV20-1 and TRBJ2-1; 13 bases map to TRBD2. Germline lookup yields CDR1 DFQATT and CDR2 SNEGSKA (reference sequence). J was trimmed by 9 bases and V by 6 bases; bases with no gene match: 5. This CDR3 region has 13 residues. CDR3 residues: CSATSGGVSEQFF. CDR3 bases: TGCAGTGCCACTAGCGGGGGGGTAAGTGAGCAGTTCTTC.

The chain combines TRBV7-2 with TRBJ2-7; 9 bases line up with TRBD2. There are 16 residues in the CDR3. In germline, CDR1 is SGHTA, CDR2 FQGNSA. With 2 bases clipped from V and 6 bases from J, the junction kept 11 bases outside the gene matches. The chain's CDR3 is CASSLSQRGESGEQYF. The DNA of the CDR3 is TGTGCCAGCAGCTTATCCCAGCGGGGGGAATCTGGCGAGCAGTACTTC.

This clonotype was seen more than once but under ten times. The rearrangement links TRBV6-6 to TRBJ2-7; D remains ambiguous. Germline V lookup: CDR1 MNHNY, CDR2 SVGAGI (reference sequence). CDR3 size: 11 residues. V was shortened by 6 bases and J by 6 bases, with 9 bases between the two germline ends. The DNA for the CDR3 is TGTGCCAGCAGAACGACGGGCGAGCAGTACTTC. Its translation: CASRTTGEQYF.

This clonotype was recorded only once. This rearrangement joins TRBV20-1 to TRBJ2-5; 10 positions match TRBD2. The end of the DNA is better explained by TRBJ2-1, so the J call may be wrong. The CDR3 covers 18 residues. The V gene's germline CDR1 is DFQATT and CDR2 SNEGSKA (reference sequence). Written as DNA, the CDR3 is TGCAGTGCTAGAGGACACGCTCCCGGGACTAGCGTACAAGAGACCCAGTTCTTC. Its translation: CSARGHAPGTSVQETQFF.

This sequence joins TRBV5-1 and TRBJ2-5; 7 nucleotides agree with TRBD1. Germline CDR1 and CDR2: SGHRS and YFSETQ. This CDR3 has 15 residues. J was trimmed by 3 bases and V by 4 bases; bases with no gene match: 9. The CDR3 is CASSIQTGPEETQYF. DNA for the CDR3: TGCGCCAGCAGCATCCAGACAGGGCCTGAAGAGACCCAGTACTTC.

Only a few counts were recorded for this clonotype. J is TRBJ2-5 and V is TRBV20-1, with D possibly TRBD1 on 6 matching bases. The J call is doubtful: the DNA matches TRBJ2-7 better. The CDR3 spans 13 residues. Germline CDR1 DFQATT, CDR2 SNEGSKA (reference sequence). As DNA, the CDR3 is TGCAGTGCTAGAGATCCAGACAGGTACGAGCAGTACTTC. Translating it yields CSARDPDRYEQYF.

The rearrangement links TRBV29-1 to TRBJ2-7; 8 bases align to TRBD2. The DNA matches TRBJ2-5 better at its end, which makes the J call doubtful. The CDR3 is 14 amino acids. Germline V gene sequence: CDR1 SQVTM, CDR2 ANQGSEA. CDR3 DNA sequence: TGCAGCGTTCGACGTTTAACGGGAGGGGGGACCCAGTACTTC. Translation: CSVRRLTGGGTQYF.

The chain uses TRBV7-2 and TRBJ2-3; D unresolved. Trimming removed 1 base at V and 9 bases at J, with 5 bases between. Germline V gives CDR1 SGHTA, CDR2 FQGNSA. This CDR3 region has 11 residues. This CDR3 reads CASSLGPTQYF. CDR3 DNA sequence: TGTGCCAGCAGCTTAGGGCCCACGCAGTATTTT.

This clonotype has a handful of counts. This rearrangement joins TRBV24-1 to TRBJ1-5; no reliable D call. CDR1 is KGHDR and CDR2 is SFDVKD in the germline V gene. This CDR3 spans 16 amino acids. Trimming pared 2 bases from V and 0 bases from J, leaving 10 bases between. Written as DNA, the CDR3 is TGTGCCACCAGTGATTCAAGGGTCCCTAGCAATCAGCCCCAGCATTTT. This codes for CATSDSRVPSNQPQHF.

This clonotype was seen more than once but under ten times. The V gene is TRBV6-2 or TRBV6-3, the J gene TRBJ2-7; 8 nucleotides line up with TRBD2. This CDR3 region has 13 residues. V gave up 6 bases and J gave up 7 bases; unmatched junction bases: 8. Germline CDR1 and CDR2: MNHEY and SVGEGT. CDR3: CASRPGTRDEQYF. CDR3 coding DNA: TGTGCCAGCAGACCCGGGACTAGGGATGAGCAGTACTTC.

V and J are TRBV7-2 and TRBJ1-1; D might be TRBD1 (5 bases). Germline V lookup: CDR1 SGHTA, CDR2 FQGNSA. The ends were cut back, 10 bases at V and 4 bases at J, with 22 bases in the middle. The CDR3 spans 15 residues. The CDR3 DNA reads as TGTGCCAACCTCATTCTGGCGGGGCTTTTCACTGAAGCTTTCTTT. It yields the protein CANLILAGLFTEAFF.